This T cell receptor (beta chain) was captured in a study of blood T cell repertoires in COVID-19. This clone was picked up a small number of times. CDR1 is SEHNR, CDR2 FQNEAQ, per germline (reference sequence). V was clipped by 3 bases and J by 5 bases, with 7 bases between them. The CDR3 extends over 12 amino acids. Here immunoSEQ multiplex PCR was the method, and the copy in TCRdb shows in-frame clones only, minus some. The sample yields about 27,000 clones, about 91% seen once. The source material was peripheral blood. The V call is TRBV7-9, the J call TRBJ1-2, with D perhaps matching TRBD1 (6 bases). This TCR was sampled from a human donor with active COVID-19. The donor label of this sample is uncertain. In DNA form, the CDR3 reads TGTGCCAGCAGCTTCACAGGGTATGGCTACACCTTC. The encoded protein is CASSFTGYGYTF.